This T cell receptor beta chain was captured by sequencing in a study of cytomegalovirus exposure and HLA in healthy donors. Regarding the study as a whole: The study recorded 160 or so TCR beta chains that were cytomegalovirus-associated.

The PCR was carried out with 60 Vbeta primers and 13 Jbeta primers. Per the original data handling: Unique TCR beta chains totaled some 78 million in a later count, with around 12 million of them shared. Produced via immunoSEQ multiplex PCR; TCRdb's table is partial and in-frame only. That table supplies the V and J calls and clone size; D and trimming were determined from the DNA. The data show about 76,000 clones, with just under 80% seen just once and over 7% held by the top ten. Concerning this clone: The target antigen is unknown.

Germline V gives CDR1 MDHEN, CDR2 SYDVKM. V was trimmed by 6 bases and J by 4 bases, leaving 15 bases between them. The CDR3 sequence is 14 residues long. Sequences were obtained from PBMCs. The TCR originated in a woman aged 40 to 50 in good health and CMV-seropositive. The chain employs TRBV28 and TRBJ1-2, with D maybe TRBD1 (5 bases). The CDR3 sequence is CASRDDSHGYGYTF. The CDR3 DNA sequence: TGTGCCAGCAGGGATGACAGTCATGGCTATGGCTACACCTTC.